This TCR beta chain was recovered during a study of cytomegalovirus exposure and HLA in healthy donors. PCR amplification relied on 60 Vbeta primers (plus 13 Jbeta primers). The method was immunoSEQ multiplex PCR; TCRdb's version includes in-frame clones alone and lacks a portion of them. Seen here are fewer than 120,000 clones, around 83% observed once, and the top ten hold around 3.2%. The clonotype was recovered from a woman between 55 and 75 years old in good health and CMV-seropositive. Sequenced material: PBMCs.

The CDR3 loop is CASSQDPSGVQYF. The CDR3 DNA reads as TGCGCCAGCAGCCAAGATCCTAGCGGGGTTCAGTACTTC. J is TRBJ2-7 and V is TRBV4-1; 9 nucleotides agree with TRBD2. Germline trimming cut 0 bases from V and 10 bases from J; bases unmatched to any gene: 4. CDR1 and CDR2 from the germline V gene are MGHRA and YSYEKL. This CDR3 is built from 13 residues.